The rows below give T cell receptor beta chains drawn from one sample of a study of T cell clones after liver transplantation. Assay used: immunoSEQ multiplex PCR; TCRdb lists only in-frame clones, some missing. Of roughly 8,800 clones in the sample, nearly 80% were seen once. This sample comprised CD8+ T cells from blood, obtained before liver transplant. These receptors were taken from a human donor who received a liver transplant. Both conserved end residues are trimmed from each CDR3.

V	J	CDR3
TRBV27	TRBJ2-1	ASSFPQGNEQF
TRBV18	TRBJ2-1	ASSRPGLENYNEQF
TRBV4-2	TRBJ2-1	ASSQGLSEQF
TRBV10-3	TRBJ2-4	AISESGAWGRNIQY
TRBV5-1	TRBJ2-5	ASHASGETQY
TRBV9	TRBJ2-6	ASGPSGANVLT
TRBV30	TRBJ2-7	AWILGTSPPYEQY
TRBV2	TRBJ2-1	ASSEANNEQF
TRBV7-2	TRBJ2-2	ASSFGPYTGELF
TRBV4-3	TRBJ2-3	ASSQEPGMGLAGGIEDTQY
TRBV27	TRBJ2-3	ASSLAGQGASDTQY
TRBV25-1	TRBJ2-1	ASSGHNEQF
TRBV29-1	TRBJ1-2	SVEGSSDTTNYGYT
TRBV10-3	TRBJ1-1	AISESVTDKAF
TRBV4-2	TRBJ2-6	ASSLRTRGWSGANVLT
TRBV28	TRBJ1-2	ASSFHRTGYGYT
TRBV19	TRBJ1-1	ASNPGLGTEAF
TRBV27	TRBJ2-7	ASSLGASGSLGEQY
TRBV6-6	TRBJ2-3	ASSYTDGTDTQY
TRBV19	TRBJ2-7	ASSWAGGGGGSYEQY
TRBV29-1	TRBJ2-1	SVEDGTDLQF
TRBV4-1	TRBJ2-7	ASSQDRGTGSYEQY
TRBV6-1	TRBJ1-1	ASSEPPEGARTEAF
TRBV29-1	TRBJ2-6	SARASGANVLT
TRBV30	TRBJ1-4	AWAPGAVFNEKLF
TRBV7-6	TRBJ1-2	ASSGGEDYGYT
TRBV11-2	TRBJ2-2	ASSNPPGQWTAGELF
TRBV13	TRBJ1-1	ASSHRGMWAF
TRBV11-2	TRBJ2-3	ASSSFGRGGDTQY
TRBV7-2	TRBJ2-7	ASSLPGQGVKEQY
TRBV5-1	TRBJ2-1	ASSLDAGEEQF
TRBV27	TRBJ2-6	ASSYWLLLQSRANVLT